This T cell receptor beta chain was found in a study of blood T cell repertoires in COVID-19. Study in general: Acute and convalescent COVID-19 samples came from the United States, Italy and Spain. From T cells, B-cell-depleted T cells, or PBMCs came the material, which was cDNA or gDNA.

The length of the CDR3 is 17 residues. Germline V lookup: CDR1 MNHNY, CDR2 SVGAGI (reference sequence). V lost 5 bases, J lost 1 base, and 9 bases stayed unmatched. In the authors' methods: Amplification from reference gene primers served as the basis for estimated nucleated cell counts. The assay was immunoSEQ multiplex PCR, and TCRdb's table has in-frame clones only and misses some. Clonal size and the V and J genes are those of that table, whereas D and trimming came from the DNA. The sample consists of around 140,000 clones, around 89% of them appearing once. The TCR originated in a man aged 55-75 years with active or convalescent COVID-19. The chain joins TRBV6-6 to TRBJ1-1, with 11 nucleotides matching TRBD1. Sequenced material: peripheral blood. DNA for the CDR3: TGTGCCAGCAGTCAAACCTGGACAGGGGGCGGGAACACTGAAGCTTTCTTT. It codes for CASSQTWTGGGNTEAFF.